The 18 T cell receptor beta chains given below trace back to one sample, sequenced in a study of blood T cell repertoires in COVID-19. Clones were read by immunoSEQ multiplex PCR, and TCRdb kept only the in-frame ones, dropping some. The table has under 300,000 clones, 75% to 90% seen once. Material for sequencing was peripheral blood. The receptors were gathered from a woman aged 40 to 49 who had recovered from COVID-19.

This sequence joins TRBV27 and TRBJ1-2; D remains unclear. The length of the CDR3 is 13 residues. Germline V lookup: CDR1 MNHEY, CDR2 SMNVEV (reference sequence). Trimming removed 3 bases from V and 7 bases from J, with 12 bases in between. CDR3 loop: CASSFTAYGGYTF. The CDR3 DNA reads as TGTGCCAGCAGTTTTACAGCTTATGGTGGCTACACCTTC.

The chain links TRBV27 to TRBJ1-4, with 8 bases lining up with TRBD1. CDR3 size: 16 residues. Germline-derived CDR1 and CDR2 are MNHEY and SMNVEV (reference sequence). J was trimmed by 8 bases and V by 5 bases; bases with no gene match: 13. CDR3 sequence reads: CASSTTRDRRDEKLFF. The CDR3 coding sequence is TGTGCCAGCAGTACCACAAGGGACAGGCGGGACGAAAAACTGTTTTTT.

The rearrangement uses TRBV11-2 and TRBJ1-5, with D perhaps TRBD1 (5 bases). The CDR3 is made up of 15 amino acids. V lost 0 bases, J lost 6 bases, and 12 bases lay in between. Germline V gene data show CDR1 as SGHAT and CDR2 as FQNNGV. The CDR3: CASSLDVGGGQPQHF. CDR3 coding DNA: TGTGCCAGCAGCTTAGATGTCGGGGGGGGTCAGCCCCAGCATTTT.

The rearrangement links TRBV30 to TRBJ1-4; TRBD1 agrees at 9 bases. The CDR3 covers 13 residues. With V trimmed by 3 bases and J by 6 bases, 2 bases remained unmatched. Germline loops: CDR1 GTSNPN, CDR2 SVGIG (reference sequence). The CDR3 DNA is TGTGCCTGGAGCCGACAGGGGGATGAAAAACTGTTTTTT. Its translation: CAWSRQGDEKLFF.

Turning to this clone: In the same sample, other DNA sequences code for this CDR3. This chain uses TRBV12-3 or TRBV12-4 with TRBJ1-2; D remains unclear. Trimming left V 6 bases short and J 8 bases short, with 13 bases between. This CDR3 has 12 amino acids. CDR3 sequence reads: CASSTQSGGYTF. CDR3 DNA sequence: TGTGCCAGCAGCACTCAATCGGGGGGCTACACCTTC.

The chain combines TRBV15 with TRBJ1-6; 8 bases map to TRBD1. This CDR3 contains 16 residues. V lost 0 bases to trimming and J lost 14 bases; unmatched junction nucleotides: 12. Per the germline V gene, CDR1 is LNHNV and CDR2 is YYDKDF (reference sequence). The CDR3 is CATSRDLTGQAAALHF. DNA of the CDR3: TGTGCCACCAGCAGAGATCTGACGGGACAGGCGGCGGCCCTCCACTTT.

The V call is TRBV28, the J call TRBJ2-5, with D possibly TRBD1 on 6 matching bases. Germline V CDR1 and CDR2: MDHEN, SYDVKM. This CDR3 comprises 15 residues. V was clipped by 3 bases and J by 2 bases, with 13 bases between them. The CDR3 is CASSFLGGQQETQYF. The CDR3 nucleotides are TGTGCCAGCAGTTTTCTAGGGGGTCAGCAAGAGACCCAGTACTTC.

The chain is built from TRBV6-5 and TRBJ1-3, with TRBD1 as a possible D gene (5 bases). The germline V gene has CDR1 MNHEY and CDR2 SVGAGI. CDR3 length: 11 residues. V gave up 8 bases and J gave up 7 bases, with 9 bases separating them. The CDR3 bases are TGTGCCAGCGGGACTCGGAACACCATATATTTT. It encodes CASGTRNTIYF.

J is TRBJ2-7 and V is TRBV5-6, with D possibly being TRBD2 (5 bases). The CDR3 covers 13 residues. Per germline, CDR1 SGHDT and CDR2 YYEEEE. The V end was cut by 2 bases, the J end by 0 bases, with 6 bases between. The CDR3 loop is CASSFTSSYEQYV. CDR3 DNA sequence: TGTGCCAGCAGCTTTACTAGCTCCTACGAGCAGTACGTC.

V gene TRBV11-2 combines with J gene TRBJ2-3; 8 bases fit TRBD2. In germline, CDR1 is SGHAT, CDR2 FQNNGV. The CDR3 has 15 amino acids. The V gene end was trimmed by 3 bases and the J gene end by 1 base; junction bases not matched to a gene: 3. In DNA form, the CDR3 reads TGTGCCAGCAGCTTTACAGCGGGAGGCACAGATACGCAGTATTTT. Its protein product is CASSFTAGGTDTQYF.

This sequence joins TRBV30 and TRBJ2-3; weak D call: TRBD2 (6 bases). Germline loops: CDR1 GTSNPN, CDR2 SVGIG (reference sequence). V was cut by 0 bases and J by 5 bases, with 12 bases left in between. CDR3 length equals 14 residues. The CDR3 protein is CAWSVGSGGDTQYF. CDR3 in DNA: TGTGCCTGGAGTGTAGGCTCCGGGGGAGATACGCAGTATTTT.

The genes are TRBV7-9 and TRBJ2-5; 9 bases are a match to TRBD1. V shed 5 bases, J shed 4 bases, and the junction held 5 bases outside the gene matches. Germline values: CDR1 SEHNR, CDR2 FQNEAQ (reference sequence). The CDR3 spans 14 residues. The CDR3 bases are TGTGCCAGCAGCCCATCGACAGGGGGAGAGACCCAGTACTTC. The encoded protein is CASSPSTGGETQYF.

In DNA, the CDR3 is TGTGCCAGCAGTTTACTCAGGGTCAATCAGCCCCAGCATTTT. It translates to CASSLLRVNQPQHF. The chain has TRBV28 and TRBJ1-5; maybe TRBD1 (5 bases). V lost 2 bases and J lost 3, with 8 bases in between. CDR1 and CDR2 from the germline V gene are MDHEN and SYDVKM. CDR3 length: 14 residues.

The chain carries TRBV5-6 and TRBJ2-7; D is unclear. V lost 0 bases and J lost 6, with 7 bases in between. The CDR3 spans 12 residues. The germline V gene has CDR1 SGHDT and CDR2 YYEEEE. The CDR3 DNA reads TGTGCCAGCAGCTTGGGAGGCTCCGAGCAGTACGTC. It encodes CASSLGGSEQYV.

The J gene is TRBJ2-4, the V gene TRBV2, with D possibly being TRBD1 (6 bases). The germline gives CDR1 SNHLY, CDR2 FYNNEI. Deletions cut 4 bases from V and 6 bases from J, with 13 bases between. The CDR3 spans 14 residues. CDR3 coding DNA: TGTGCCAGCAGTGGGCAGGGGCGCGGAAACATTCAGTACTTC. Its protein is CASSGQGRGNIQYF.

V usage is TRBV28 and J usage is TRBJ1-3; D gene unclear. Germline V lookup: CDR1 MDHEN, CDR2 SYDVKM. CDR3 length: 13 amino acids. Trimming pared 5 bases from V and 14 bases from J, leaving 19 bases between. CDR3 sequence: CASSPPGRWGLYF. The CDR3 nucleotides are TGTGCCAGCAGTCCTCCCGGGAGATGGGGATTATATTTT.

This chain links TRBV3-1 (or the pseudogene TRBV3-2) with TRBJ1-5, with unresolved D. This CDR3 is 15 amino acids long. V was trimmed by 0 bases and J by 4 bases, leaving 10 bases between them. Germline loops: CDR1 LGHDT, CDR2 YNNKEL (reference sequence). The CDR3 reads CASSQEGRGNQPQHF. CDR3 nucleotide sequence: TGTGCCAGCAGCCAAGAAGGTCGGGGAAATCAGCCCCAGCATTTT.

The CDR3 DNA reads TGTGCCAGCCTGCCCAGGGAGGGGTTCAATGAGCAGTTCTTC. Encoded protein: CASLPREGFNEQFF. The chain has TRBV7-9 and TRBJ2-1, with 7 bases matching TRBD2. J was trimmed by 6 bases and V by 8 bases; bases with no gene match: 10. There are 14 residues in the CDR3. Germline V gene lookup returns CDR1 SEHNR and CDR2 FQNEAQ (reference sequence).